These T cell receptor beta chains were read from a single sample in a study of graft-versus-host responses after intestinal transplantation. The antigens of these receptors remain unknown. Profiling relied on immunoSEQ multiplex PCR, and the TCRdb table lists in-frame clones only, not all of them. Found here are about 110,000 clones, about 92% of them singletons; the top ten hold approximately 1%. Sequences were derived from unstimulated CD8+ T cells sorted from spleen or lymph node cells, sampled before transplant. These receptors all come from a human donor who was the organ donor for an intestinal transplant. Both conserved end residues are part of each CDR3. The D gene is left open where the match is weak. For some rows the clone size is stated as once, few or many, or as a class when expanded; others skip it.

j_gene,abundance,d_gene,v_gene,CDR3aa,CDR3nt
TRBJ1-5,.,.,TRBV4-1,CASSHLFGDNQPQHF,TGCGCCAGCAGCCACCTCTTCGGAGATAATCAGCCCCAGCATTTT
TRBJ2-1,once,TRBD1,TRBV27,CASSFYPPQQGREQFF,TGTGCCAGCAGTTTTTACCCCCCTCAACAGGGGCGCGAGCAGTTCTTC
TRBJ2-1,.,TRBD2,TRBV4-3,CASSQVPGRANEQFF,TGCGCCAGCAGCCAAGTACCCGGGAGGGCCAATGAGCAGTTCTTC
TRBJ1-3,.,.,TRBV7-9,CASSPTGFSGNTIYF,TGTGCCAGCAGCCCCACAGGGTTTAGTGGAAACACCATATATTTT
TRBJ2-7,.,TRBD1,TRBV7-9,CATKHQGAAGEGEQYF,TGTGCCACAAAACATCAGGGGGCGGCAGGGGAAGGCGAGCAGTACTTC
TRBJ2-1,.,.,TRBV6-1,CASSEEVSPYYNEQFF,TGTGCCAGCAGTGAAGAAGTCTCCCCTTACTACAATGAGCAGTTCTTC
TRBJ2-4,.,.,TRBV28,CASRSRTEGIQYF,TGTGCCAGCAGATCCCGGACAGAGGGCATTCAGTACTTC
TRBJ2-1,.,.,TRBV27,CASSPGAAAASYNEQFF,TGTGCCAGCTCTCCCGGGGCGGCGGCCGCCTCCTACAATGAGCAGTTCTTC
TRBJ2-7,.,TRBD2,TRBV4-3,CASSQDRWGTSGSKQYF,TGCGCCAGCAGCCAAGATAGGTGGGGGACTAGCGGGAGTAAGCAGTACTTC
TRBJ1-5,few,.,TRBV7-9,CASSRTGLPQHF,TGTGCCAGCAGCCGAACAGGGCTGCCCCAGCATTTT
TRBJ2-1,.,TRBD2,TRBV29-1,CSVEGLAAPSSYNEQFF,TGCAGCGTTGAGGGACTAGCGGCCCCAAGCTCCTACAATGAGCAGTTCTTC
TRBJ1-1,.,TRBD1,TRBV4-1,CASSKTGEGSTEAFF,TGCGCCAGCAGCAAGACAGGGGAGGGTAGCACTGAAGCTTTCTTT
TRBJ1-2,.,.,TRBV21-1,CASSKDVTGGGYTF,TGTGCCAGCAGCAAAGATGTGACAGGTGGCGGCTACACCTTC
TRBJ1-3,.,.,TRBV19,CASEEEGLWGNTIYF,TGTGCCAGTGAGGAGGAGGGGCTGTGGGGAAACACCATATATTTT
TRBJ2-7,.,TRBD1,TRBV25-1,CASSATGFNEQYF,TGTGCCAGCAGTGCGACAGGGTTCAACGAGCAGTACTTC
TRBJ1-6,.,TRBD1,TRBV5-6,CASSLTGTGGSYNSPLHF,TGTGCCAGCAGCTTGACCGGGACAGGGGGCTCCTATAATTCACCCCTCCACTTT
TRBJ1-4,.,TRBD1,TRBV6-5,CASSPGQGSEKLFF,TGTGCCAGCAGCCCGGGACAGGGGTCGGAAAAACTGTTTTTT
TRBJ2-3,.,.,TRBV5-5,CASSLREPSTDTQYF,TGTGCCAGCAGCTTGCGGGAGCCTAGCACAGATACGCAGTATTTT
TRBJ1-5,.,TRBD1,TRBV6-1,CASSDPDRGGQPQHF,TGTGCCAGCAGTGACCCCGACAGGGGCGGTCAGCCCCAGCATTTT
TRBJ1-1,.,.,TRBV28,CASSLSGLGTEAFF,TGTGCCAGCAGTTTATCAGGGTTGGGCACTGAAGCTTTCTTT
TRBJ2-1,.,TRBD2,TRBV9,CASSVVSGGLAGPYEQFF,TGTGCCAGCAGCGTAGTATCAGGAGGACTAGCGGGACCCTATGAGCAGTTCTTC
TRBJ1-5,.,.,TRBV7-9,CASSSEVWPQHF,TGTGCCAGCAGCTCAGAGGTTTGGCCCCAGCATTTT
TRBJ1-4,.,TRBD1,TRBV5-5,CASSRRTGEKGEKLFF,TGTGCCAGCAGCCGACGGACAGGCGAAAAGGGGGAAAAACTGTTTTTT
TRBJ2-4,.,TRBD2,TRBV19,CASSIGAGLAKNIQYF,TGTGCCAGTAGTATAGGAGCGGGACTTGCCAAAAACATTCAGTACTTC
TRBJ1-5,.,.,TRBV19,CASSTGFQPQHF,TGTGCCAGTAGCACAGGGTTTCAGCCCCAGCATTTT
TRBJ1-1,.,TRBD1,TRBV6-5,CASRSGGARTEAFF,TGTGCCAGCAGGTCAGGGGGCGCGAGGACTGAAGCTTTCTTT
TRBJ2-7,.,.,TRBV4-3,CASSQWRASSYEQYF,TGCGCCAGCAGCCAATGGCGGGCGAGCTCCTACGAGCAGTACTTC
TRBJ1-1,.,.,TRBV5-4,CASREQGNTEAFF,TGTGCCAGCAGGGAACAGGGGAACACTGAAGCTTTCTTT
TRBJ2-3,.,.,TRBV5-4,CASSPGRGAPWELVDTQYF,TGTGCCAGCAGCCCGGGGAGGGGGGCGCCCTGGGAGTTGGTAGATACGCAGTATTTT
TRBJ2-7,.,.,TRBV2,CASSGGEQYF,TGTGCCAGCAGTGGGGGCGAGCAGTACTTC
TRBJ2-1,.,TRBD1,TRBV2,CASSDRGPVVNEQFF,TGTGCCAGCAGTGACAGGGGGCCTGTAGTCAATGAGCAGTTCTTC
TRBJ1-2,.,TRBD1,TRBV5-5,CASSLRTGDNYGYTF,TGTGCCAGCAGCTTAAGGACAGGGGATAACTATGGCTACACCTTC
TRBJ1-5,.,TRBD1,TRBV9,CASSGTGQLNQPQHF,TGTGCCAGCAGCGGGACGGGACAGCTGAATCAGCCCCAGCATTTT
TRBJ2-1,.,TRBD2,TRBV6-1,CASSQLAGYYNEQFF,TGTGCCAGCAGTCAACTAGCGGGGTATTACAATGAGCAGTTCTTC
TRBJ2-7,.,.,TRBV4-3,CASSPEEGEGEQYF,TGCGCCAGCAGCCCGGAGGAGGGAGAAGGCGAGCAGTACTTC
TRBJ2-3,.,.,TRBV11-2,CATRGDITDTQYF,TGTGCCACCCGCGGGGACATCACAGATACGCAGTATTTT
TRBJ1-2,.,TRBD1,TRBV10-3,CAIRPGQGVGYTF,TGTGCCATCAGGCCGGGACAGGGAGTTGGCTACACCTTC
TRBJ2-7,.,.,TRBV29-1,CSVEEEGTPYEQYF,TGCAGCGTTGAAGAGGAGGGAACTCCCTACGAGCAGTACTTC
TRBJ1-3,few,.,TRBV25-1,CASSDTGVGNTIYF,TGTGCCAGCAGTGATACTGGAGTTGGAAACACCATATATTTT
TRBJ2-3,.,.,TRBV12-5,CASGSGDTQYF,TGTGCTAGTGGTTCCGGGGATACGCAGTATTTT
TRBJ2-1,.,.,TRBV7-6,CASSQGLAPYNEQFF,TGTGCCAGCAGCCAAGGACTGGCGCCCTACAATGAGCAGTTCTTC
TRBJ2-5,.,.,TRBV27,CASSYGLGETQYF,TGTGCCAGCAGTTATGGTCTCGGTGAGACCCAGTACTTC
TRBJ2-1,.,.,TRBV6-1,CASSEEPASVSNEQFF,TGTGCCAGCAGTGAAGAGCCAGCATCGGTCAGTAATGAGCAGTTCTTC
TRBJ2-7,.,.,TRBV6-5,CASSYSAWDEQYF,TGTGCCAGCAGTTACTCTGCCTGGGACGAGCAGTACTTC
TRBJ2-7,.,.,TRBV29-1,CSVEGTNYEQYF,TGCAGCGTTGAAGGGACTAACTACGAGCAGTACTTC
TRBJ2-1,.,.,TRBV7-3,CASSLEGSSYNEQFF,TGTGCCAGCAGCTTAGAGGGAAGCTCCTACAATGAGCAGTTCTTC
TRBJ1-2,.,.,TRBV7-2,CASSLQGYGHTF,TGTGCCAGCAGCCTCCAGGGGTATGGCCACACCTTC
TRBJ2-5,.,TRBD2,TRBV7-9,CASSPRTSGREQETQYF,TGTGCCAGCAGCCCGAGGACTAGCGGGAGGGAACAAGAGACCCAGTACTTC
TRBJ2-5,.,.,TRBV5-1,CASSLEGPPETQYF,TGCGCCAGCAGCTTAGAGGGACCCCCCGAGACCCAGTACTTC
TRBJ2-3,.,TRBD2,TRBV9,CASGRKREPDTQYF,TGTGCCAGCGGGAGGAAGCGGGAGCCAGATACGCAGTATTTT
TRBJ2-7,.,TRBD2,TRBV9,CASSVGGGTEQYF,TGTGCCAGCAGCGTAGGGGGGGGTACAGAGCAGTACTTC
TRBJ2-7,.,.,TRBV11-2,CASSLWASYEQYF,TGTGCCAGCAGCTTATGGGCCTCCTACGAGCAGTACTTC
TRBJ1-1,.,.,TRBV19,CASSPGRQGNTEAFF,TGTGCCAGTAGTCCAGGTAGGCAGGGGAACACTGAAGCTTTCTTT
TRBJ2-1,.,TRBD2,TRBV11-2,CASSFYGGSGNEQFF,TGTGCCAGCAGCTTTTACGGCGGGAGTGGAAATGAGCAGTTCTTC
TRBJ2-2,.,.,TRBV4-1,CASALGANTGELFF,TGCGCCAGCGCACTAGGGGCGAACACCGGGGAGCTGTTTTTT